The 11 T cell receptor beta chains below come from one sample, sequenced in a study of blood T cell repertoires in COVID-19 (TCRdb year 2020). Libraries were built with the immunoSEQ multiplex PCR assay. The clones in this table, taken by TCRdb from immuneACCESS, are in-frame only. Not every clone is retained; where verified, under half of the shortfall comes from an unresolved V gene, and the cause of the rest is unknown. The table for this sample lists about 120,000 clones; 75% to 90% of them were counted only once. The top ten clonotypes cover 10% to 15% of the sample. Material for sequencing was peripheral blood. These receptors were taken from a human donor in a cohort sampled during active COVID-19.

The rearrangement joins TRBV9 to TRBJ1-3, with a weak D call TRBD1 (5 bases). Trimming cost V 0 bases and J 3 bases, with 13 bases left between them. The CDR3 consists of 16 residues. The germline CDR1 and CDR2 sequences are SGDLS and YYNGEE. The CDR3 DNA reads TGTGCCAGCAGCGTAGACTCCCCCAGGGTTGGAAACACCATATATTTT. Protein product: CASSVDSPRVGNTIYF.

J is TRBJ2-3 and V is TRBV2; 7 bases match TRBD1. V lost 0 bases to trimming and J lost 5 bases; unmatched junction nucleotides: 2. Germline V gene sequence: CDR1 SNHLY, CDR2 FYNNEI. The CDR3 runs to 14 residues. The CDR3 loop reads CASSEADREDTQYF. CDR3 DNA: TGTGCCAGCAGTGAAGCCGACAGGGAAGATACGCAGTATTTT. Combining the CDR3 with reference TRBV2 and TRBJ2-3 gives the whole variable domain EPEVTQTPSHQVTQMGQEVILRCVPISNHLYFYWYRQILGQKVEFLVSFYNNEISEKSEIFDDQFSVERPDGSNFTLKIRSTKLEDSAMYFCASSEADREDTQYFGPGTRLTVL.

The genes are TRBV6-2 or TRBV6-3 and TRBJ1-5; a possible D gene is TRBD1 (6 bases). Germline-derived CDR1 and CDR2 are MNHEY and SVGEGT. The CDR3 is made up of 15 amino acids. With 6 bases removed from V and 0 bases from J, the gap between germline ends came to 12 bases. CDR3 sequence: CASSTGTYSNQPQHF. The CDR3 DNA is TGTGCCAGCAGCACCGGGACATATAGCAATCAGCCCCAGCATTTT.

This chain joins TRBV12-3 or TRBV12-4 and TRBJ1-2; D is undetermined. Trimming pared 6 bases from V and 5 bases from J, leaving 13 bases between. The CDR3 consists of 13 residues. CDR3: CASSPGRAYGYTF. The CDR3 DNA reads as TGTGCCAGCAGCCCTGGGCGGGCTTATGGCTACACCTTC.

CDR3 nucleotides: TGTGCCAGCAGCCCGCCCGGCCCGGGGGGGGATACGCAGTATTTT. Encoded protein: CASSPPGPGGDTQYF. The chain couples TRBV7-2 to TRBJ2-3; 8 nucleotides agree with TRBD2. After removal of 5 bases from V and 6 bases from J, the junction contained 10 bases not matched to a gene. Germline lookup yields CDR1 SGHTA and CDR2 FQGNSA. This CDR3 contains 15 residues. The variable domain in full, completed from reference TRBV7-2 and TRBJ2-3, reads GAGVSQSPSNKVTEKGKDVELRCDPISGHTALYWYRQSLGQGLEFLIYFQGNSAPDKSGLPSDRFSAERTGGSVSTLTIQRTQQEDSAVYLCASSPPGPGGDTQYFGPGTRLTVL.

The table lists this clone with a few counts. The chain links TRBV11-2 to TRBJ1-4; 8 bases align to TRBD1. This CDR3 has 15 amino acids. Trimming cost V 0 bases and J 8 bases; bases outside gene matches: 5. CDR1 is SGHAT, CDR2 FQNNGV, per germline. The DNA for the CDR3 is TGTGCCAGCAGCTTAGATTCCAGGGGGCACGAAAAACTGTTTTTT. Protein sequence: CASSLDSRGHEKLFF.

The CDR3 DNA is TGTGCCAGCAGCGCAGAGGGAAATGAGCAGTTCTTC. It yields the protein CASSAEGNEQFF. V gene TRBV9 combines with J gene TRBJ2-1, with a weak D call TRBD2 (5 bases). The V gene's germline CDR1 is SGDLS and CDR2 YYNGEE. This CDR3 region has 12 residues. V shed 3 bases and J shed 7 bases, with 8 bases lying between them.

The chain is built from TRBV4-3 and TRBJ2-2; possible D gene TRBD1, 6 bases. Germline CDR1 LGHNA, CDR2 YSLEER. This CDR3 has 15 amino acids. V was pared by 3 bases and J by 4 bases, with 12 bases between. This CDR3 reads CASSQTGLGTGELFF. The CDR3 DNA reads TGCGCCAGCAGCCAGACAGGACTTGGCACCGGGGAGCTGTTTTTT.

The chain couples TRBV6-4 to TRBJ2-3, with TRBD1 identical over 7 bases. Germline V lookup: CDR1 MRHNA, CDR2 SNTAGT. V shed 5 bases and J 8 bases; nucleotides not matched to a gene: 7. The length of the CDR3 is 13 residues. CDR3 residues: CASSYTTGSTQYF. In DNA, the CDR3 is TGTGCCAGCAGTTATACGACAGGGAGTACGCAGTATTTT.

The chain is built from TRBV28 and TRBJ1-5; TRBD1 aligns across 7 bases. This CDR3 is built from 16 residues. The V gene end was trimmed by 5 bases and the J gene end by 2 bases; junction bases not matched to a gene: 9. Germline V gives CDR1 MDHEN, CDR2 SYDVKM. The CDR3 DNA reads TGTGCCAGCAGTGGGTCGACAGGGTATGGCAATCAGCCCCAGCATTTT. Translated, it gives CASSGSTGYGNQPQHF.

The gene calls are TRBV6-2 or TRBV6-3 and TRBJ1-2; 10 bases fit TRBD1. The CDR3 sequence is 16 residues long. Looked up from germline, CDR1 is MNHEY and CDR2 is SVGEGT. V trimming: 0 bases; J trimming: 4 bases; junction bases outside the gene matches: 5. CDR3 sequence (DNA): TGTGCCAGCAGTTACTCAGGGACAGGGGCCGGCTATGGCTACACCTTC. Translation gives CASSYSGTGAGYGYTF.